The present entry profiles one TCR beta chain with its context. Its antigen remains undetermined. Compared with germline, one end of the junction differs, possibly owing to a read error. The cohort comprised some 730 healthy bone marrow donors. Cohort members were all nominally healthy when sampled, although unrecorded immune exposures were likely present. The donor was CMV seronegative and was included in the group of hundreds of seronegative cohort members. Every donor gave a peripheral blood sample, and the peripheral blood mononuclear cells from that sample were used for TCR beta sequencing. Genomic DNA extraction from the blood cell samples was performed with the Qiagen DNeasy Blood Extraction Kit. There are 14 amino acids in the CDR3, from cysteine to phenylalanine inclusive. The read is trimmed to its CDR3 DNA, 42 bases read in frame from base 1. CDR1 and CDR2 are drawn from the germline V gene (reference sequence): SSHAT, FNYEAQ.

The data derive from a study of cytomegalovirus exposure and HLA in healthy donors (dated by TCRdb to 2016 to 2017). For the wider study: According to an earlier analysis of around 600 of the donors, 150 million to 200 million T cells yielded 120 million or so unique TCR beta sequences and about 300 Gb of sequence data. A later genetic analysis used genome-wide SNP genotypes for 398 of the 666 donors, treating that subset as a discovery cohort. An earlier analysis of about 620 of the donors applied high-throughput TCR beta sequencing to assess whether each TCR beta V gene segment acted as functional or pseudogenic. A later analysis re-analyzed previously published TCR beta repertoires from 666 donors and added high-resolution HLA genotyping to study TCR occurrence patterns. Four to six DR-DQ haplotypes were handled as single units for association and clustering because linkage in the cohort was strong. Alongside the repertoire data, information on donor age, sex, ethnicity and CMV serostatus was compiled. Rather than using new phenotypic data, the later analysis identified candidate immune exposures from TCR beta sequences and from how often those sequences occurred across donors. To predict cytomegalovirus infection status, the study combined high-throughput TCR immunosequencing, statistical association of individual TCRs with disease status, and machine learning. Class I and class II HLA loci were covered by the typing at four-digit resolution. Among the 398 genotyped donors, 81% belonged to the genetic ancestry cluster associated with self-reported Caucasian donors. Across around 400 genotyped donors of the cohort, an average of approximately 240,000 unique TCR beta nucleotide sequences per donor were sequenced, and around 19% of those sequences were non-productive. Besides the first cohort of hundreds of subjects, a separate validation cohort made up of 90 to 150 different subjects was used. The number of typed donors differed by locus: 629-630 for A, B, C, DRB1 and DQB1; about 520 for DQA1; about 600 for DPA1; and roughly 450 for DPB1. The study profiled the T cell repertoires of around 700 subjects by immunosequencing and related them to cytomegalovirus serostatus. The study aimed to test whether cataloging public T cell receptors could reveal signatures of past pathogen exposure. All discovery cohort repertoires had been generated using a single sequencing platform. An early release that covered fewer than 750 HLA-typed donors contained approximately 300 gigabases of sequencing data and 85 million to 100 million unique TCR sequences. Results and caveats for the whole study, not just this receptor: The sequencing pipeline was judged likely to have produced a cluster of highly shared sequence variants as a technical artifact. Linkage disequilibrium might explain the correlated functional status among segregating V segments, but an unknown experimental factor could not be ruled out. A further reported finding was that TCR beta sequences accurately predicted the HLA-A and HLA-B alleles for most subjects in the first cohort. The cohort was sequenced for TCR beta chains only, and without alpha or paired-chain data the features that could be detected were limited. The 87-base-pair reads could not distinguish some IMGT-functional V segments, including TRBV6-2 and TRBV6-3, so those segments were excluded. Several of the top co-occurrence clusters appeared to be linked to parvovirus B19, influenza, CMV and Epstein-Barr virus, according to a later analysis. Broadly in line with IMGT annotations, most TCR beta V segments showed up in productive rearrangements about 90% or about 30% of the time in an earlier analysis of around 600 of the donors. In both the original and validation cohorts, the classifier was reported to diagnose cytomegalovirus status with high specificity and sensitivity. Sequencing depth was assumed to be roughly uniform across donors in the presence/absence analyses, though that assumption may not hold. V-gene and J-gene trimming of TCR beta chains was associated with a missense DCLRE1C variant in a later genetic analysis, and the association was replicated in an independent cohort. A total of 164 TCR beta chains were listed by the study as associated with cytomegalovirus. Most TCR sequences were seen in very few donors, while some public TCRs were found in many individuals. The authors suggested that the approach could potentially be extended to other disease states and immunological phenotypes. Because some donors lacked HLA typing at each locus, the association tests relied only on the typed subset. In a later analysis, TCR association rates were found to vary across HLA loci, with the most associated TCRs seen for DRB1 alleles and the fewest for HLA-C alleles. A later analysis found that most CMV-associated TCR beta chains appeared HLA-restricted, with HLA associations seemingly driven largely by CMV exposure. When HLA alleles, especially DR and DQ, strongly co-occurred, attributing TCR associations to individual alleles was difficult. In a later analysis, HLA-associated TCR beta chains were found to be more clonally expanded and to have lower generation probabilities than equally common non-associated chains. In a later analysis, around 17,000 TCR beta sequences were associated with specific HLA alleles at a false discovery rate of 0.05. According to a later genetic analysis, donors in an Asian-associated ancestry cluster had fewer N-insertions in productive TCRs than the approximately 700-donor mean. For the cohort, immune exposure information was limited to CMV serostatus. A few of the identified cytomegalovirus-associated TCR beta chains were confirmed in vitro to be specific for cytomegalovirus antigens. Fewer than 20 rarely observed V segments, including chromosome 9 orphons, were excluded from the earlier analysis of some 590 of the donors because counts were too low.

The library was obtained by the immunoSEQ multiplex PCR assay. A mixture of 60 forward primers for TCR Vbeta segments and 13 reverse primers for TCR Jbeta segments was used in the multiplex PCR. The CDR3 region of rearranged TCR beta genes was amplified from genomic DNA by a multiplex PCR assay. The amplified TCR beta libraries were sequenced on the Illumina HiSeq System as 87-base-pair reads. Turning to the authors' computational methods: A later analysis tallied roughly 76 million unique TCR beta chains across the 666 repertoires, and some 10 million of those chains were shared by two or more donors. Raw reads were error-corrected and collapsed into unique sequences by a nearest-neighbor algorithm in which closely related sequences were merged to remove PCR and sequencing errors. CDR3 sequences were aligned to IMGT reference sequences to assign V, D and J gene segments. For a sequence to be retained, at least a six-nucleotide match to both a V gene segment and a J gene segment was required. A rearrangement counted as productive if the CDR3 had no stop codons and remained in frame with V and J, and every other rearrangement counted as non-productive. CDR3 was defined by IMGT convention, running from the second conserved V-encoded cysteine to the conserved J-encoded phenylalanine. Sequences without an unambiguous match to a single V gene segment were excluded from the earlier analysis of 587 of the donors. An earlier analysis of 500 to 700 of the donors classified V segments as functional when productive rearrangements were above 56.7% and as segregating when the standard deviation between donors was above 5%. To diagnose cytomegalovirus status from the catalog of TCR beta chain sequences, a statistical classification framework was built. V and J gene assignment, in a later analysis, came from comparing TCR nucleotide sequences with IMGT/GENE-DB human TR gene sequences. The TCRdist pipeline was used in a later analysis to assign CDR3 sequences and most-parsimonious VDJ recombination scenarios. In a later analysis, each TCR beta chain was defined by its CDR3 amino acid sequence together with its V-gene family, and reads lacking a unique V-gene family were excluded. In a later analysis, fewer than 600 highly shared, low-generation-probability nucleotide sequences were removed to address suspected cross-contamination and a sequencing artifact. In a later analysis, a clonal expansion index for each public chain was calculated from normalized within-repertoire ranks of inferred template counts. A later analysis computed generation probabilities with a VDJ recombination model fitted to out-of-frame rearrangements, and checked the results against IGoR. In a later analysis, hypergeometric tests were used to score TCR-TCR, TCR-HLA and TCR-CMV co-occurrence, with a repertoire-size bias correction applied to TCR pairs. A later analysis estimated false discovery rates by permuting HLA or CMV assignments 20 times. In a later analysis, co-occurring TCRs were grouped using DBSCAN, with TCRdist sequence similarity added in when clustering inside HLA-allele-positive subsets. For co-occurrence clustering, repertoires with fewer than 30,000 or more than 120,000 public chains were excluded, along with a handful of repertoires with anomalous nucleotide sharing. As stored in TCRdb, this immuneACCESS dataset retains in-frame rearrangements with V and J assigned. A fraction of the clones does not appear; measured against another copy, unresolved V genes explain less than half of the discrepancy, and the remainder lacks a known reason. That table supplies the V and J calls and clone size; D and trimming were determined from the DNA. The sample data list about 140,000 clones, and roughly 80% of these were observed just once. Together, the top ten hold roughly 0.87% of the sample.

Material: PBMCs. The sequence came from a man between 18 and 29 years old in good health and CMV-seronegative. In this chain, TRBV7-7 is recombined with TRBJ2-5; TRBD1 matches 7 bases in the middle. The bases read TGTGCTAGCAGCTTACTGGGACAGCGAGAGACCCAGTACTTC. It is translated as CASSLLGQRETQYF.